The 31 T cell receptor beta chains in this list originate from one sample, sequenced in a study of regulatory T cells in long-lasting Graves disease. According to the study, TCR beta libraries were built with iRepertoire HTBI primers and CDR3-region Arm-PCR. TCRdb ran MiXCR on the multiplex PCR reads and lists one entry per CDR3 protein. The sample contains roughly 500,000 distinct CDR3 sequences, about 12% of which appear only once. Time point specified: newly diagnosed GD, antithyroid drugs for less than 3 months. The TCR library used RNA extracted from PBMCs. The same data also contributed to another study, on T cells in Graves' hyperthyroidism and ophthalmopathy.

Here the sequenced sample was peripheral blood mononuclear cells (PBMCs), taken at new diagnosis, from a patient treated with antithyroid drugs. These TCRs come from a woman in her twenties or thirties with Graves disease.

The rearrangement links TRBV7-2 to TRBJ2-1; D gene ambiguous. Germline loops: CDR1 SGHTA, CDR2 FQGNSA. V lost 7 bases and J 3 bases, leaving 4 bases between the germline ends. The CDR3 runs to 11 residues. The CDR3 DNA follows: TGTGCCAGCACCTTCTACAATGAGCAGTTCTTC. The encoded protein is CASTFYNEQFF.

This clonotype was seen at least ten times. This rearrangement joins TRBV20-1 to TRBJ2-7; TRBD2 aligns across 7 bases. Germline values: CDR1 DFQATT, CDR2 SNEGSKA (reference sequence). After removal of 5 bases from V and 0 bases from J, the junction contained 10 bases not matched to a gene. The CDR3 covers 15 residues. The CDR3 DNA sequence: TGCAGTGCTTGCTCCCCAGGCGGGAGCTCCTACGAGCAGTACTTC. This codes for CSACSPGGSSYEQYF.

This clonotype has ten or more counts. This chain joins TRBV6-1 and TRBJ1-1; possibly TRBD1 for D (6 bases). V lost 5 bases to trimming and J lost 6 bases, with 22 bases between them. The CDR3 is made up of 16 amino acids. Germline assignment: CDR1 MNHNS and CDR2 SASEGT. As DNA, the CDR3 is TGTGCCAGCAGTCCCTCCGGGGGACACAGGAGCGCTGAAGCTTTCTTT. It encodes CASSPSGGHRSAEAFF.

The V call is TRBV3-1, the J call TRBJ2-7; D gene unclear. The V and J ends lost 1 base and 3 bases respectively, with 22 bases between them. The germline V gene has CDR1 LGHDT and CDR2 YNNKEL (reference sequence). The CDR3 is made up of 18 amino acids. The CDR3 DNA follows: TGTGCCAGCAGCCAAGGCCGACGTAGGAGCGCGCGACTCTACGAGCAGTACTTC. It encodes CASSQGRRRSARLYEQYF.

This clonotype was seen repeatedly, ten times or more. This chain connects TRBV29-1 to TRBJ2-1, with D possibly being TRBD2 (6 bases). The CDR3 loop spans 13 amino acids. Between the trimmed V and J ends, which lost 1 base and 4 bases, there was a span of 8 bases. Germline-derived CDR1 and CDR2 are SQVTM and ANQGSEA. This CDR3 is CSVEGGMYNEQFF. The CDR3, as DNA: TGCAGCGTTGAAGGCGGGATGTACAATGAGCAGTTCTTC.

This clonotype was observed many times. The rearrangement links TRBV29-1 to TRBJ1-2; TRBD1 might be the D (5 bases). The V gene lost 3 bases and the J gene lost 8 bases, with 10 bases spanning the gap. The length of the CDR3 is 11 residues. CDR1 is SQVTM and CDR2 is ANQGSEA in the germline V gene. CDR3 residues: CSVDDREGYTF. CDR3 nucleotide sequence: TGCAGCGTTGATGACAGAGAGGGCTACACCTTC.

The table lists this clonotype with many counts. The chain is built from TRBV18 and TRBJ2-1, with D unresolved. V was pared by 5 bases and J by 7 bases, with 12 bases between. This CDR3 region has 13 residues. Germline CDR1 is KGHSH and CDR2 is LQKENI. The CDR3 reads CASSGRHMNEQFF. CDR3 bases: TGTGCCAGCTCAGGACGACATATGAATGAGCAGTTCTTC.

This clonotype was counted at least ten times. This sequence joins TRBV6-2 or TRBV6-3 and TRBJ2-1; TRBD2 matches 11 bases. CDR1 and CDR2 (germline): MNHEY, SVGEGT. V shed 5 bases, J shed 3 bases, and the junction held 6 bases outside the gene matches. The CDR3 has 16 residues. CDR3: CASSPTGLADYNEQFF. CDR3 DNA: TGTGCCAGCAGTCCGACGGGACTAGCGGACTACAATGAGCAGTTCTTC.

This clonotype was recorded a few times. The chain combines TRBV30 with TRBJ2-3; D unresolved. Per germline, CDR1 GTSNPN and CDR2 SVGIG (reference sequence). Trimming shortened V by 2 bases and J by 7 bases, and 10 bases separated the two germline ends. This CDR3 contains 12 residues. CDR3: CAWSSSGNTQYF. CDR3 DNA sequence: TGTGCCTGGAGTTCGAGTGGAAATACGCAGTATTTT.

At least ten counts were recorded for this clonotype. The chain is built from TRBV7-9 and TRBJ1-1, with TRBD1 identical over 8 bases. With 5 bases clipped from V and 5 bases from J, the junction kept 10 bases outside the gene matches. This CDR3 has 15 amino acids. Germline V gene sequence: CDR1 SEHNR, CDR2 FQNEAQ (reference sequence). DNA for the CDR3: TGTGCCAGCAGCCAACGGACAGGGAAGTTAACTGAAGCTTTCTTT. Protein product: CASSQRTGKLTEAFF. Variable domain in full (rest from reference TRBV7-9 and TRBJ1-1): DTGVSQNPRHKITKRGQNVTFRCDPISEHNRLYWYRQTLGQGPEFLTYFQNEAQLEKSRLLSDRFSAERPKGSFSTLEIQRTEQGDSAMYLCASSQRTGKLTEAFFGQGTRLTVV.

This clonotype appeared many times. The chain uses TRBV28 and TRBJ2-2, with D perhaps matching TRBD1 (5 bases). The CDR3 has 14 amino acids. Trimming cost V 5 bases and J 4 bases, with 11 bases left between them. CDR1 and CDR2 from the germline V gene are MDHEN and SYDVKM. The CDR3 nucleotides read TGTGCCAGCAGTGAACCAAGGGGCACCGGGGAGCTGTTTTTT. Amino acid sequence: CASSEPRGTGELFF.

This clonotype was observed at least ten times. This chain links TRBV12-3 or TRBV12-4 with TRBJ2-1, with TRBD2 as a possible D gene (7 bases). The CDR3 totals 15 residues. The germline V and J ends were trimmed by 7 bases and 5 bases, with 18 bases remaining between them. The CDR3 DNA sequence: TGTGCCAGCAATAACAGGGAGGGAGATGACAATGAGCAGTTCTTC. Protein: CASNNREGDDNEQFF.

This clonotype was counted between two and nine times. This may be a read error: a much more frequent sequence differs by one nucleotide. CDR3: CASSLYSGNAIYF. CDR3 nucleotides: TGTGCCAGCAGTTTGTACTCTGGAAACGCCATATATTTT. This chain links TRBV27 with TRBJ1-3; D is undetermined. CDR3 length equals 13 residues. The germline CDR1 and CDR2 sequences are MNHEY and SMNVEV (reference sequence).

This clonotype was seen repeatedly, ten times or more. This sequence joins TRBV2 and TRBJ1-2; no clear D gene. The CDR3 contains 12 residues. Trimming left V 7 bases short and J 0 bases short, with 6 bases between. The germline V gene encodes CDR1 SNHLY and CDR2 FYNNEI. The chain's CDR3 is CASKGANYGYTF. Written as DNA, the CDR3 is TGTGCCAGCAAGGGAGCTAACTATGGCTACACCTTC.

This clonotype has just a few counts. The rearrangement joins TRBV6-5 to TRBJ1-4; D is uncertain. V was shortened by 3 bases and J by 6 bases, with 11 bases between the two germline ends. From germline, CDR1 is MNHEY and CDR2 SVGAGI. This CDR3 comprises 14 residues. CDR3 residues: CASSYATEDEKLFF. In DNA form, the CDR3 reads TGTGCCAGCAGTTATGCCACGGAGGATGAAAAACTGTTTTTT.

Many counts were recorded for this clonotype. The V call is TRBV7-2, the J call TRBJ2-5; 7 bases match TRBD1. This CDR3 spans 13 amino acids. V shed 5 bases and J 3 bases; nucleotides not matched to a gene: 3. Germline assignment: CDR1 SGHTA and CDR2 FQGNSA. The CDR3 sequence is CASSRDSEETQYF. The CDR3 DNA reads TGTGCCAGCAGCAGGGACAGTGAAGAGACCCAGTACTTC.

V is TRBV4-3 and J is TRBJ1-1; no reliable D call. The CDR3 length is 15 residues. From germline, CDR1 is LGHNA and CDR2 YSLEER. Between the trimmed V and J ends, which lost 0 bases and 4 bases, there was a span of 12 bases. The CDR3 sequence: CASSQENGLFTEAFF. The CDR3 coding sequence is TGCGCCAGCAGCCAAGAAAACGGACTTTTCACTGAAGCTTTCTTT.

This clonotype was recorded many times. This sequence joins TRBV3-1 and TRBJ2-1; D remains ambiguous. The length of the CDR3 is 12 residues. The germline CDR1 and CDR2 sequences are LGHDT and YNNKEL (reference sequence). Trimming removed 4 bases at V and 7 bases at J, with 8 bases between. The DNA for the CDR3 is TGTGCCAGCAGCCCCGTTGGGAATGAGCAGTTCTTC. Its translation is CASSPVGNEQFF.

This clonotype has ten or more counts. The rearrangement links TRBV19 to TRBJ1-6; D remains unclear. Trimming stripped 3 bases from V and 7 bases from J, with 4 bases between. CDR3 length equals 12 residues. The V gene's germline CDR1 is LNHDA and CDR2 SQIVND (reference sequence). This chain's CDR3 is CASSMRNSPLHF. The CDR3, as DNA: TGTGCCAGTAGTATGAGGAATTCACCCCTCCACTTT.

The table lists this clonotype with many counts. This sequence joins TRBV2 and TRBJ2-3; the D gene is possibly TRBD2 (7 bases). Germline lookup yields CDR1 SNHLY and CDR2 FYNNEI. The CDR3 totals 12 residues. Trimming removed 7 bases at V and 7 bases at J, with 12 bases between. The CDR3 region has the DNA TGTGCCAGCACGGGGGGCCGTCATACGCAGTATTTT. This gives the protein CASTGGRHTQYF.

The chain uses TRBV3-1 and TRBJ2-7; 8 bases are a match to TRBD2. The CDR3 extends over 15 amino acids. Germline values: CDR1 LGHDT, CDR2 YNNKEL (reference sequence). V shed 0 bases and J 4 bases; nucleotides not matched to a gene: 5. The CDR3 nucleotides are TGTGCCAGCAGCCAAGATGTAGCGGGAAGGTACGAGCAGTACTTC. Its translation: CASSQDVAGRYEQYF.

The sample holds many counts of this clonotype. The genes are TRBV4-1 and TRBJ2-1; D tentatively reads TRBD1 or TRBD2 (5 bases each). Per germline, CDR1 MGHRA and CDR2 YSYEKL. This CDR3 spans 14 amino acids. V dropped 5 bases and J dropped 0 bases, with 8 bases sitting between them. The CDR3 region is CASSGTTSYNEQFF. The CDR3 DNA reads as TGCGCCAGCAGCGGGACCACCTCCTACAATGAGCAGTTCTTC.

This clonotype was seen repeatedly, ten times or more. This chain links TRBV27 with TRBJ2-1, with TRBD1 as a possible D gene (6 bases). The germline gives CDR1 MNHEY, CDR2 SMNVEV (reference sequence). The CDR3 is 14 amino acids. V lost 3 bases to trimming and J lost 3 bases, with 9 bases between them. This chain's CDR3 is CASSFGGFYNEQFF. The CDR3 bases are TGTGCCAGCAGTTTTGGGGGCTTCTACAATGAGCAGTTCTTC.

This clonotype was counted only a few times. The gene calls are TRBV27 and TRBJ2-2, with a tentative D call TRBD1 (6 bases). This CDR3 comprises 15 residues. Germline values: CDR1 MNHEY, CDR2 SMNVEV (reference sequence). V gave up 3 bases and J gave up 3 bases, with 11 bases separating them. The CDR3 region has the DNA TGTGCCAGCAGTTTTGACAGGCGGGACACCGGGGAGCTGTTTTTT. As protein: CASSFDRRDTGELFF.

This clonotype was seen repeatedly, ten times or more. The V and J genes are TRBV12-3 or TRBV12-4 and TRBJ2-1; D is possibly TRBD1 or TRBD2 (5 bases each). Trimming left V 8 bases short and J 5 bases short, with 16 bases between. The CDR3 has 14 amino acids. CDR3 amino acids: CASLGTVKNNEQFF. The CDR3 DNA reads as TGTGCCAGCCTCGGGACGGTGAAAAACAATGAGCAGTTCTTC.

This clonotype appeared a few times. CDR3 DNA sequence: TGTGCCAGCAGTTCCCGTGGGGGGGGACTAGCGGGAGATAGCTCCTACAATGAGCAGTTCTTC. Translating it yields CASSSRGGGLAGDSSYNEQFF. This chain connects TRBV7-2 to TRBJ2-1; 14 bases are shared with TRBD2. The CDR3 runs to 21 residues. Trimming at V came to 6 bases and at J to 0 bases, leaving 16 bases not matched to a gene. The V gene's germline CDR1 is SGHTA and CDR2 FQGNSA.

The rearrangement joins TRBV2 to TRBJ1-2; 7 positions agree with TRBD1. V shed 8 bases and J 7 bases; nucleotides not matched to a gene: 10. Germline values: CDR1 SNHLY, CDR2 FYNNEI. The CDR3 length is 13 residues. CDR3 residues: CASSGTAWGGYTF. The CDR3 nucleotides read TGTGCCAGCTCGGGGACAGCTTGGGGTGGCTACACCTTC.

This clonotype was observed many times. The chain combines TRBV20-1 with TRBJ2-7, with D possibly TRBD2 on 5 matching bases. The CDR3 loop spans 12 amino acids. Deletions cut 0 bases from V and 2 bases from J, with 5 bases between. CDR1 is DFQATT, CDR2 SNEGSKA, per germline (reference sequence). DNA of the CDR3: TGCAGTGCTAGAGACGGGGCCTACGAGCAGTACTTC. Residues: CSARDGAYEQYF.

Many counts were recorded for this clonotype. At one boundary the junction diverges from the germline segment, which might be a read error. The chain joins TRBV5-1 to TRBJ2-3; 8 bases are shared with TRBD1. From germline, CDR1 is SGHRS and CDR2 YFSETQ. CDR3 length: 15 residues. The CDR3 DNA is TGTGCCAGCAGCTTTGGACAGGGAATTACAGATACGCAGTATTTT. Its protein product is CASSFGQGITDTQYF.

The sample holds many counts of this clonotype. The chain recombines TRBV28 with TRBJ1-2; 9 bases line up with TRBD1. In germline, CDR1 is MDHEN, CDR2 SYDVKM. Trimming cost V 5 bases and J 4 bases; bases outside gene matches: 11. CDR3 length: 16 residues. The CDR3 sequence is CASSPYYQGQGYGYTF. For the CDR3, the DNA is TGTGCCAGCAGTCCGTACTACCAGGGACAGGGCTATGGCTACACCTTC.

This clonotype was recorded many times. The chain couples TRBV10-1 to TRBJ2-5; 7 bases are shared with TRBD2. The trim removed 5 bases at V and 10 bases at J, leaving 13 bases unmatched. Germline CDR1 reads WNHNN; CDR2 reads SYGVQD (reference sequence). CDR3 length: 14 residues. CDR3 amino acids: CASSPSGEIRDQYF. The CDR3 DNA follows: TGCGCCAGCAGTCCGAGCGGGGAAATAAGAGACCAGTACTTC.